The T cell receptor (beta chain) under discussion was sequenced for a study of T cell responses to AZD1222 COVID-19 vaccine. Regarding this clone: Its antigen is as yet unknown.

V was clipped by 3 bases and J by 5 bases, with 11 bases between them. Germline CDR1 SGDLS, CDR2 YYNGEE. The CDR3 consists of 14 residues. Study-level findings and limits: Spike-wide coverage was observed for vaccine-associated CD4 TCRs, with dominant responses at 160-218 and 743-854. Spike-specific TCRs gained breadth and depth after people received two AZD1222 doses. Donors were chiefly white British, with a greater number of females, and clonal diversity was perhaps underestimated.

This table comes from immunoSEQ multiplex PCR, and its TCRdb copy is limited to in-frame clones, with some not included. The data contain about 150,000 clones, 70% to 90% of them seen just once; the ten biggest clones take up over 6%. The sequencing here drew on peripheral blood, taken after recovery from COVID-19. The sequence was collected from an adult who had recovered from COVID-19. The chain joins TRBV9 to TRBJ1-4; a possible D gene is TRBD1 (5 bases). The chain's CDR3 is CASSETVRNEKLFF. The DNA for the CDR3 is TGTGCCAGCAGCGAGACAGTGAGAAATGAAAAACTGTTTTTT.